The clone carrying this TCR beta chain was seen many times. Antigen specificity is unknown. The sample belongs to a study of T-cell memory formation after mild COVID-19. Study-level findings and limits: Second-wave clones with a day 37 peak had unconfirmed SARS-CoV-2 specificity. Whereas later expanders leaned CD4+, clones contracting day 15 to 85 showed a balanced CD4/CD8 makeup. Pre-infection memory already had some responding clones, implying cross-reactive memory joined. Those CD4+ clones that contracted were mainly in CM and EM (CD8+ ones in EMRA).

This CDR3 is 21 amino acids long. V lost 3 bases, J lost 1 base, and 16 bases stayed unmatched. The germline V gene encodes CDR1 MDHEN and CDR2 SYDVKM. MiXCR, run by TCRdb on the 5' RACE reads, gives a single entry per CDR3 protein. The sample gives about 110,000 distinct CDR3 sequences, 20% to 25% of which show up once; roughly 37% is in the top ten. What was sequenced was PBMCs or a T cell subset sorted from them (not recorded which). The chain combines TRBV28 with TRBJ2-5; 14 positions agree with TRBD2. The receptor comes from a man younger than 35 who had mild COVID-19 (a few samples of this study predate the infection). Cell type and time point are not known. CDR3 bases: TGTGCCAGCAGTTTGGGGGCGCCGGGACTAGCGGGGGCTTACCTCCAAGAGACCCAGTACTTC. This codes for CASSLGAPGLAGAYLQETQYF. Using reference TRBV28 and TRBJ2-5 for the parts outside the CDR3, the full variable domain is DVKVTQSSRYLVKRTGEKVFLECVQDMDHENMFWYRQDPGLGLRLIYFSYDVKMKEKGDIPEGYSVSREKKERFSLILESASTNQTSMYLCASSLGAPGLAGAYLQETQYFGPGTRLLVL.